This T cell receptor (beta chain) originates from a study of cytomegalovirus exposure and HLA in healthy donors. General study points: Per published reports, the classifier diagnosed cytomegalovirus status with high specificity and sensitivity. Association of 15,000 to 20,000 TCR beta sequences with HLA alleles was found at 0.05 false discovery rate in a later analysis. The likely explanation for a cluster of highly shared sequence variants was sequencing artifact.

Use of 60 Vbeta and 13 Jbeta primers characterized the PCR. Assay used: immunoSEQ multiplex PCR; TCRdb lists only in-frame clones, some missing. The table includes some 140,000 clones, 70% to 80% detected once. Between the trimmed V and J ends, which lost 5 bases and 4 bases, there was a span of 12 bases. This CDR3 has 13 amino acids. Germline CDR1 and CDR2: SGHVS and FNYEAQ. The table lists this clone with a few counts. Its antigen is as yet unknown. The chain combines TRBV7-6 with TRBJ2-7; D is uncertain. The sequence came from a female donor in good health and CMV-seronegative. Sequenced material: PBMCs. Here the CDR3 DNA reads TGTGCCAGCAGCCCCACGCTACTTTACGAGCAGTACTTC. This sequence encodes CASSPTLLYEQYF. The full variable domain, its missing parts supplied by reference TRBV7-6 and TRBJ2-7, is GAGVSQSPRYKVTKRGQDVALRCDPISGHVSLYWYRQALGQGPEFLTYFNYEAQQDKSGLPNDRFSAERPEGSISTLTIQRTEQRDSAMYRCASSPTLLYEQYFGPGTRLTVT.